Below are 25 T cell receptor beta chains sequenced from a single sample in a study of long-term antiretroviral therapy in people with HIV. The run of the v3.0 immunoSEQ assay was at survey level. The assay was immunoSEQ multiplex PCR, and TCRdb's table has in-frame clones only and misses some. The sample yields roughly 16,000 clones, 80% seen once. The sample here was unsorted PBMCs, taken 0.1 years before starting antiretroviral therapy. The source is a man between 18 and 35 years old with HIV.

The rearrangement joins TRBV9 to TRBJ2-1; no reliable D call. The germline V gene has CDR1 SGDLS and CDR2 YYNGEE. This CDR3 spans 15 amino acids. Between the trimmed V and J ends, which lost 3 bases and 0 bases, there was a span of 10 bases. CDR3 DNA: TGTGCCAGCAGCGCCGAACGGAGCTCCTACAATGAGCAGTTCTTC. Amino acid sequence: CASSAERSSYNEQFF.

V gene TRBV18 combines with J gene TRBJ2-1, with D unclear. Germline V gene lookup returns CDR1 KGHSH and CDR2 LQKENI. The CDR3 has 12 amino acids. V was cut by 3 bases and J by 8 bases, with 8 bases left in between. CDR3 residues: CASSPEKYEQFF. CDR3 sequence (DNA): TGTGCCAGCTCACCGGAGAAATATGAGCAGTTCTTC.

V and J are TRBV7-9 and TRBJ1-3; no firm D call. The CDR3 is made up of 14 amino acids. Trimming removed 7 bases at V and 4 bases at J, with 14 bases between. CDR1 SEHNR and CDR2 FQNEAQ come from the germline V gene (reference sequence). In DNA, the CDR3 is TGTGCCAGCAAGGCGGACCAGTTCGGAAACACCATATATTTT. It translates to CASKADQFGNTIYF. Filled out from reference TRBV7-9 and TRBJ1-3, the complete variable domain reads DTGVSQNPRHKITKRGQNVTFRCDPISEHNRLYWYRQTLGQGPEFLTYFQNEAQLEKSRLLSDRFSAERPKGSFSTLEIQRTEQGDSAMYLCASKADQFGNTIYFGEGSWLTVV.

This chain links TRBV5-1 with TRBJ2-7; D remains ambiguous. CDR1 and CDR2 (germline): SGHRS, YFSETQ. V lost 0 bases to trimming and J lost 2 bases, with 9 bases between them. The CDR3 runs to 14 residues. The CDR3 loop is CASSLGVKAYEQYF. CDR3 nucleotide sequence: TGCGCCAGCAGCTTGGGGGTCAAGGCCTACGAGCAGTACTTC.

The chain carries TRBV28 and TRBJ2-4; D unclear. The CDR3 consists of 16 residues. Germline CDR1 is MDHEN and CDR2 is SYDVKM. V was shortened by 7 bases and J by 0 bases, with 16 bases between the two germline ends. The CDR3 is CASTLRGNPAKNIQYF. For the CDR3, the DNA is TGTGCCAGCACCCTCAGAGGAAATCCAGCCAAAAACATTCAGTACTTC.

This clone was observed once. Other DNA sequences from this sample encode an identical CDR3 as well. Here the CDR3 DNA reads TGTGCCAGCAGCTTGTCTGTAGACACTGAAGCTTTCTTT. It yields the protein CASSLSVDTEAFF. The rearrangement joins TRBV5-5 to TRBJ1-1; unclear D gene. There are 13 residues in the CDR3. Per germline, CDR1 SGHKS and CDR2 YYEKEE (reference sequence). Trimming shortened V by 1 base and J by 3 bases, and 7 bases separated the two germline ends.

V and J are TRBV5-8 and TRBJ1-6; D unclear. This CDR3 has 16 amino acids. The V end was cut by 0 bases, the J end by 0 bases, with 7 bases between. Germline CDR1 and CDR2: SGHTS and YDEGEE. The CDR3 nucleotides are TGTGCCAGCAGCTTGGGGTCCAGCTCCTATAATTCACCCCTCCACTTT. Translated, it gives CASSLGSSSYNSPLHF.

CDR3 in amino acids: CASSPDRFASYEQYF. CDR3 coding DNA: TGTGCCAGCAGCCCGGACAGGTTTGCATCCTACGAGCAGTACTTC. The rearrangement uses TRBV9 and TRBJ2-7; 7 bases agree with TRBD1. Trimming at V came to 4 bases and at J to 1 base, leaving 8 bases not matched to a gene. The length of the CDR3 is 15 residues. CDR1 and CDR2 from the germline V gene are SGDLS and YYNGEE.

The gene calls are TRBV4-3 and TRBJ1-1; D unresolved. Germline CDR1 LGHNA, CDR2 YSLEER. The V end was cut by 0 bases, the J end by 3 bases, with 8 bases between. The CDR3 totals 14 residues. The CDR3 here is CASSQDTEHTEAFF. CDR3 nucleotides: TGCGCCAGCAGCCAAGACACTGAGCACACTGAAGCTTTCTTT.

V usage is TRBV11-3 and J usage is TRBJ2-1; TRBD2 aligns across 14 bases. V dropped 1 base and J dropped 6; count of bases not matched to a gene: 2. The CDR3 totals 16 residues. CDR1 is SGHNT and CDR2 is YENEEA in the germline V gene. For the CDR3, the DNA is TGTGCCAGCAGCTTAGGACTAGCGGGGGGGGGCAATGAGCAGTTCTTC. Translation gives CASSLGLAGGGNEQFF.

This clone showed up just a few times. V and J are TRBV27 and TRBJ1-5, with D unclear. CDR1 and CDR2 from the germline V gene are MNHEY and SMNVEV (reference sequence). Trimming shortened V by 6 bases and J by 6 bases, and 15 bases separated the two germline ends. The CDR3 consists of 14 residues. The DNA for the CDR3 is TGTGCCAGCAGCCTAGGAGGATATGGTCAGCCCCAGCATTTT. Its translation is CASSLGGYGQPQHF.

In this sample, this clone turned up once. The J gene is TRBJ2-3, the V gene TRBV7-2, with 8 bases identical to TRBD2. Per germline, CDR1 SGHTA and CDR2 FQGNSA. This CDR3 is built from 16 residues. Trimming at V came to 2 bases and at J to 4 bases, leaving 8 bases not matched to a gene. CDR3 sequence (DNA): TGTGCCAGCAGCTTATTGGGACTAGGTATCCCAGATACGCAGTATTTT. It encodes CASSLLGLGIPDTQYF.

This sequence joins TRBV29-1 and TRBJ2-5; 10 positions agree with TRBD1. The CDR3 runs 17 residues. CDR1 is SQVTM, CDR2 ANQGSEA, per germline. The V gene end was trimmed by 1 base and the J gene end by 3 bases; junction bases not matched to a gene: 11. CDR3 amino acids: CSVEGGTGVREEETQYF. CDR3 nucleotide sequence: TGCAGCGTTGAAGGCGGGACAGGGGTGAGGGAAGAAGAGACCCAGTACTTC. Using reference TRBV29-1 and TRBJ2-5 for the parts outside the CDR3, the full variable domain is SAVISQKPSRDICQRGTSLTIQCQVDSQVTMMFWYRQQPGQSLTLIATANQGSEATYESGFVIDKFPISRPNLTFSTLTVSNMSPEDSSIYLCSVEGGTGVREEETQYFGPGTRLLVL.

V is TRBV5-6 and J is TRBJ1-1; D uncertain. Germline V lookup: CDR1 SGHDT, CDR2 YYEEEE. V was trimmed by 1 base and J by 6 bases, leaving 13 bases between them. CDR3 length: 14 residues. The CDR3 DNA reads TGTGCCAGCAGCTTGTGGGCCGGAATCCCTGAAGCTTTCTTT. As protein: CASSLWAGIPEAFF.

The rearrangement uses TRBV18 and TRBJ2-1; 9 bases agree with TRBD2. There are 17 residues in the CDR3. J was trimmed by 6 bases and V by 1 base; bases with no gene match: 10. Looked up from germline, CDR1 is KGHSH and CDR2 is LQKENI. The CDR3 is CASSPRTSAGGGNEQFF. In DNA, the CDR3 is TGTGCCAGCTCACCACGGACTAGCGCCGGGGGGGGCAATGAGCAGTTCTTC.

This clone was detected only a few times. The chain uses TRBV20-1 and TRBJ1-5; no firm D call. Germline V gene sequence: CDR1 DFQATT, CDR2 SNEGSKA (reference sequence). Trimming left V 1 base short and J 4 bases short, with 2 bases between. This CDR3 comprises 11 residues. CDR3 coding DNA: TGCAGTGCTAGAGGGAATCAGCCCCAGCATTTT. Protein sequence: CSARGNQPQHF.

The genes are TRBV28 and TRBJ2-6; 7 nucleotides agree with TRBD2. CDR3 size: 16 residues. Germline assignment: CDR1 MDHEN and CDR2 SYDVKM. V gave up 5 bases and J gave up 6 bases; unmatched junction bases: 10. The CDR3 reads CASSATGDYQANVLTF. The DNA of the CDR3 is TGTGCCAGCAGTGCTACGGGGGACTATCAGGCCAACGTCCTGACTTTC.

The rearrangement joins TRBV7-2 to TRBJ2-2; 8 bases are shared with TRBD1. This CDR3 region has 14 residues. CDR1 is SGHTA and CDR2 is FQGNSA in the germline V gene. With V trimmed by 5 bases and J by 6 bases, 5 bases remained unmatched. CDR3 sequence: CASSRTGGAGELFF. CDR3 DNA sequence: TGTGCCAGCAGCCGAACAGGGGGTGCCGGGGAGCTGTTTTTT.

This clone was detected only a few times. This rearrangement joins TRBV19 to TRBJ1-5; D is perhaps TRBD1 (6 bases). CDR3 size: 16 residues. CDR1 LNHDA and CDR2 SQIVND come from the germline V gene (reference sequence). The V end was cut by 5 bases, the J end by 1 base, with 15 bases between. CDR3 in DNA: TGTGCCAGTAGTTGGGCGGGCAGGGGCAGCAATCAGCCCCAGCATTTT. Protein sequence: CASSWAGRGSNQPQHF.

The DNA of the CDR3 is TGTGCCAGCAGTTGGGGGACTAGCGAAAAACTGTTTTTT. It translates to CASSWGTSEKLFF. V and J are TRBV2 and TRBJ1-4; D is perhaps TRBD1 (5 bases). This CDR3 contains 13 residues. CDR1 and CDR2 from the germline V gene are SNHLY and FYNNEI. With 5 bases removed from V and 8 bases from J, the gap between germline ends came to 12 bases.

This chain joins TRBV5-1 and TRBJ2-5; D unresolved. V was shortened by 0 bases and J by 2 bases, with 11 bases between the two germline ends. The CDR3 has 15 residues. Per germline, CDR1 SGHRS and CDR2 YFSETQ. The CDR3 is CASSLAGVSQETQYF. The CDR3 DNA is TGCGCCAGCAGCTTGGCCGGCGTATCTCAAGAGACCCAGTACTTC.

This clone has only a few counts. The chain uses TRBV25-1 and TRBJ1-5; no definite D call. The CDR3 spans 14 residues. Trimming took 1 base from V and 4 from J, leaving 8 bases between them. Germline V gives CDR1 MGHDK, CDR2 SYGVNS. The chain's CDR3 is CASSEWEQNQPQHF. The CDR3 DNA sequence: TGTGCCAGCAGTGAATGGGAGCAGAATCAGCCCCAGCATTTT.

The chain recombines TRBV11-1 with TRBJ2-5; maybe TRBD1 (6 bases). Trimming stripped 5 bases from V and 7 bases from J, with 17 bases between. The germline gives CDR1 SGHAT, CDR2 FQDESV (reference sequence). CDR3 length equals 14 residues. The CDR3 here is CASSPEQGTATQYF. CDR3 coding DNA: TGTGCCAGCAGCCCGGAACAGGGTACGGCGACCCAGTACTTC.

This clone was observed a few times. The chain recombines TRBV19 with TRBJ2-5, with 7 positions matching TRBD2. This CDR3 region has 15 residues. Trimming cost V 5 bases and J 5 bases; bases outside gene matches: 11. The germline CDR1 and CDR2 sequences are LNHDA and SQIVND (reference sequence). In DNA, the CDR3 is TGTGCCAGTAGTCTTGGTGAGCGGGGTCTGGAGACCCAGTACTTC. This sequence encodes CASSLGERGLETQYF. Drawing the rest from reference TRBV19 and TRBJ2-5, the complete variable domain is DGGITQSPKYLFRKEGQNVTLSCEQNLNHDAMYWYRQDPGQGLRLIYYSQIVNDFQKGDIAEGYSVSREKKESFPLTVTSAQKNPTAFYLCASSLGERGLETQYFGPGTRLLVL.

This chain connects TRBV29-1 to TRBJ1-2, with 8 bases fitting TRBD1. Germline loops: CDR1 SQVTM, CDR2 ANQGSEA. The length of the CDR3 is 15 residues. The V and J ends lost 0 bases and 6 bases, in that order; junction bases with no gene match: 9. This CDR3 reads CSVEDPGQGANGYTF. CDR3 DNA: TGCAGCGTTGAAGATCCGGGGCAGGGGGCGAATGGCTACACCTTC.